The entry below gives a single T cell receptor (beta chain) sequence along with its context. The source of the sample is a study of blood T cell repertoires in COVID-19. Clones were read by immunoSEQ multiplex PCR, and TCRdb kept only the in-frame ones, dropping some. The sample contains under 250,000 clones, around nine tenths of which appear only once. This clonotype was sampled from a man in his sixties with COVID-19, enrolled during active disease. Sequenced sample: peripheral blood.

DNA of the CDR3: TGCGCCAGCAGCCCGATGGTGGGGGCTAGAACTGAAGCTTTCTTT. Translated, it gives CASSPMVGARTEAFF. The rearrangement joins TRBV5-1 to TRBJ1-1, with D perhaps matching TRBD1 (6 bases). Trimming took 4 bases from V and 5 from J, leaving 18 bases between them. There are 15 residues in the CDR3. Germline loops: CDR1 SGHRS, CDR2 YFSETQ.